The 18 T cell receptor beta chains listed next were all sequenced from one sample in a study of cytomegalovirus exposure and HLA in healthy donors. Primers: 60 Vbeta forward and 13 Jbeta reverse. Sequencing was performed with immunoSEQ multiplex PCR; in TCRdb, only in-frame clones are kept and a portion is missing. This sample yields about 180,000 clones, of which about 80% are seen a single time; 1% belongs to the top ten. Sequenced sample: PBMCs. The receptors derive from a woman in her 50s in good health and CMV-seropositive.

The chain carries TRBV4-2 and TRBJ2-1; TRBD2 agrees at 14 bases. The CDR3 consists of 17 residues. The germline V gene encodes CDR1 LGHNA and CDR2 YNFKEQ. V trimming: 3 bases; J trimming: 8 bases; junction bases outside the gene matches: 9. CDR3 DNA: TGTGCCAGCAGCCAGAGACTAGCGGGAGGGCCGGGATATGAGCAGTTCTTC. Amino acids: CASSQRLAGGPGYEQFF.

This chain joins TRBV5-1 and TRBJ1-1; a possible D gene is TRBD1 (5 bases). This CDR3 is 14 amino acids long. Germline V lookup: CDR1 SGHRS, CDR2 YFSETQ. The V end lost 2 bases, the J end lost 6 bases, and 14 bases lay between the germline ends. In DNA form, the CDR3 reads TGCGCCAGCAGCTTAACGGGGGGGAGCCCTGAAGCTTTCTTT. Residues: CASSLTGGSPEAFF.

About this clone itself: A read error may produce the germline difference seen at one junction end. The CDR3 DNA is TGTTCCAGCAGCTTAGCGCGCTCCGGGTCCTTCTACGAGCAGTACTTC. Protein sequence: CSSSLARSGSFYEQYF. This sequence joins TRBV7-9 and TRBJ2-7; D may be TRBD2 (5 bases). This CDR3 contains 16 residues. Germline CDR1 reads SEHNR; CDR2 reads FQNEAQ (reference sequence). The whole variable domain, filled in from reference TRBV7-9 and TRBJ2-7, reads DTGVSQNPRHKITKRGQNVTFRCDPISEHNRLYWYRQTLGQGPEFLTYFQNEAQLEKSRLLSDRFSAERPKGSFSTLEIQRTEQGDSAMYLCSSSLARSGSFYEQYFGPGTRLTVT.

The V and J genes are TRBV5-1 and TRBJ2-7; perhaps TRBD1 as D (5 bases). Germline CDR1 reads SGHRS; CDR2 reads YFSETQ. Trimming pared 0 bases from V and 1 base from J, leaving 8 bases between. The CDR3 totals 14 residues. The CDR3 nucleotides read TGCGCCAGCAGCTTGGGACAGCCTTCCTACGAGCAGTACTTC. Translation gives CASSLGQPSYEQYF.

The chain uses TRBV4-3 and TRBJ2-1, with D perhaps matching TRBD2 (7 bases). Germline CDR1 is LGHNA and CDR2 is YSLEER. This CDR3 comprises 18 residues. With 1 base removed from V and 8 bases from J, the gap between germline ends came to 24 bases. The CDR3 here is CASSQGLWGGQSSDEQFF. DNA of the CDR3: TGCGCCAGCAGCCAAGGATTGTGGGGGGGGCAGTCGAGCGATGAGCAGTTCTTC.

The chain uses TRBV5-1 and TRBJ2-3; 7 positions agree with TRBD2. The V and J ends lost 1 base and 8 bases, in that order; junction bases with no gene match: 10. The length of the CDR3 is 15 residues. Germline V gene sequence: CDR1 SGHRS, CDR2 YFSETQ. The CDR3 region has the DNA TGCGCCAGCAGCTTGTTTGCGGGAGAGGCCGGTACGCAGTATTTT. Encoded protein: CASSLFAGEAGTQYF.

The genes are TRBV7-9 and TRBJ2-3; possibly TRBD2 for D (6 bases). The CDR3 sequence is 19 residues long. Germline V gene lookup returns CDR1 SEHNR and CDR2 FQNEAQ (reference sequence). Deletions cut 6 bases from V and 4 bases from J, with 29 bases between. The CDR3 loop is CASSSSALGGGEYADTQYF. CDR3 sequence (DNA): TGTGCCAGCAGTTCCAGTGCCCTTGGCGGAGGGGAGTACGCAGATACGCAGTATTTT. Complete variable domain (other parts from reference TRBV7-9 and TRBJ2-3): DTGVSQNPRHKITKRGQNVTFRCDPISEHNRLYWYRQTLGQGPEFLTYFQNEAQLEKSRLLSDRFSAERPKGSFSTLEIQRTEQGDSAMYLCASSSSALGGGEYADTQYFGPGTRLTVL.

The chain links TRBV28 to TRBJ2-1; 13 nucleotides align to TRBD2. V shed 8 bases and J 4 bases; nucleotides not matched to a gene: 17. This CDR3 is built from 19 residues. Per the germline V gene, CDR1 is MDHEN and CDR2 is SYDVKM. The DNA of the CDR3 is TGTGCCAGCCGTCCTTACCGGACTAGCGGGGGTCTAATGTACAATGAGCAGTTCTTC. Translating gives CASRPYRTSGGLMYNEQFF.

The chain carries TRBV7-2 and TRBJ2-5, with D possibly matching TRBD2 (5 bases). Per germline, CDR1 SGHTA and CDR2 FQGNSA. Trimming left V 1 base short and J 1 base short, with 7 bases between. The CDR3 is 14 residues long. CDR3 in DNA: TGTGCCAGCAGCTTAGGGACTGCCCAAGAGACCCAGTACTTC. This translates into CASSLGTAQETQYF.

CDR3 coding DNA: TGTGCCAGCAGCCTAACCGGGACAGGGGCTAGACGTGAAAAACTGTTTTTT. The encoded protein is CASSLTGTGARREKLFF. V and J are TRBV11-2 and TRBJ1-4, with 10 bases lining up with TRBD1. The CDR3 is 17 amino acids. Germline loops: CDR1 SGHAT, CDR2 FQNNGV. V shed 5 bases, J shed 7 bases, and the junction held 13 bases outside the gene matches.

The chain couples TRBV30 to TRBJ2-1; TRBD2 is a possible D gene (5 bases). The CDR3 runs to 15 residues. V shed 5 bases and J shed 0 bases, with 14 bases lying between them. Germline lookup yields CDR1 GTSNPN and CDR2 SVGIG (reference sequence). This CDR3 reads CAWEGMGSSYNEQFF. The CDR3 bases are TGTGCCTGGGAAGGTATGGGGAGCTCCTACAATGAGCAGTTCTTC. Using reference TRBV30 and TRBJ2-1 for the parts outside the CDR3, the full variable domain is SQTIHQWPATLVQPVGSPLSLECTVEGTSNPNLYWYRQAAGRGLQLLFYSVGIGQISSEVPQNLSASRPQDRQFILSSKKLLLSDSGFYLCAWEGMGSSYNEQFFGPGTRLTVL.

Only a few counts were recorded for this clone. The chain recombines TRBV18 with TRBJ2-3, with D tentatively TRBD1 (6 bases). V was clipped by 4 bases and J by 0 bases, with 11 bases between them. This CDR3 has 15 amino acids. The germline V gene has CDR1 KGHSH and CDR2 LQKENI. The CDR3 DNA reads TGTGCCAGCTCACGATCCCAGGGGAGCACAGATACGCAGTATTTT. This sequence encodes CASSRSQGSTDTQYF.

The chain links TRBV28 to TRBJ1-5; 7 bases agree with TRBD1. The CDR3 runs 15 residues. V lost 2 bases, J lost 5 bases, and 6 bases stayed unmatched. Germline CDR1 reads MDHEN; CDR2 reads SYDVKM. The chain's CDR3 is CASSLQRQGYQPQHF. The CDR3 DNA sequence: TGTGCCAGCAGTTTACAAAGACAGGGATATCAGCCCCAGCATTTT.

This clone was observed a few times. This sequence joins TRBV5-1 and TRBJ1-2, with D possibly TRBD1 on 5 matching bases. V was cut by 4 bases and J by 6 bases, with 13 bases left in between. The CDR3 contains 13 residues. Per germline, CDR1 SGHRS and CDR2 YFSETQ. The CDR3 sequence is CASSQLSGDGYTF. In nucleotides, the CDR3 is TGCGCCAGCAGCCAATTGTCGGGGGATGGCTACACCTTC.

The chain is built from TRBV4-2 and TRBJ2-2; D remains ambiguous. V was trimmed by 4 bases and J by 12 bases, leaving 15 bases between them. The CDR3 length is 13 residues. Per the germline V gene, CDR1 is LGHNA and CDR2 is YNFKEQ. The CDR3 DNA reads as TGTGCCAGCAGCCTCCAAGAGAGGCCCCAGCTGTTTTTT. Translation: CASSLQERPQLFF.

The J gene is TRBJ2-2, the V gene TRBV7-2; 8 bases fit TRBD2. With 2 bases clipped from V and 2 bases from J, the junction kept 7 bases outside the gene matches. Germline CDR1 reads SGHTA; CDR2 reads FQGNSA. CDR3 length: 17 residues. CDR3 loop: CASSLNGGASNTGELFF. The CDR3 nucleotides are TGTGCCAGCAGCTTAAACGGGGGGGCCTCAAACACCGGGGAGCTGTTTTTT. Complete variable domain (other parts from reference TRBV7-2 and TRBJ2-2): GAGVSQSPSNKVTEKGKDVELRCDPISGHTALYWYRQSLGQGLEFLIYFQGNSAPDKSGLPSDRFSAERTGGSVSTLTIQRTQQEDSAVYLCASSLNGGASNTGELFFGEGSRLTVL.

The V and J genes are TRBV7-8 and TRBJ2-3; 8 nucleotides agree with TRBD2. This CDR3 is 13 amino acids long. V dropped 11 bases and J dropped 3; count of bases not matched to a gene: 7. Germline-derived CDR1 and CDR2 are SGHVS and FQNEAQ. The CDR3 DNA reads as TGTGCCCTCGGGCGGGAGGTAACAGATACGCAGTATTTT. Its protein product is CALGREVTDTQYF.

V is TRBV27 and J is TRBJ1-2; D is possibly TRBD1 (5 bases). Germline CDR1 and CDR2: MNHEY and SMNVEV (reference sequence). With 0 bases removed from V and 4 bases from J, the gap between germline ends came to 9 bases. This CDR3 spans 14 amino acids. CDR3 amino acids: CASSLSAGGYGYTF. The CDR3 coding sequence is TGTGCCAGCAGTTTATCCGCGGGGGGCTATGGCTACACCTTC.